This T cell receptor beta chain was found in a study of T cells in Graves' hyperthyroidism and ophthalmopathy. Fresh peripheral blood, more than 9 ml, yielded the PBMCs. In germline, CDR1 is MNHEY, CDR2 SVGAGI. The CDR3 spans 16 residues. With 9 bases removed from V and 0 bases from J, the gap between germline ends came to 18 bases. The CDR3 regions of TCR beta were amplified from RNA transcripts. With the HTBI primer set, the TCR CDR3 went through a first round of RT-PCR. TCRdb reanalysed the multiplex PCR reads using MiXCR and keeps one entry per CDR3 protein. The sample holds approximately 520,000 distinct CDR3 sequences; approximately 25% are singletons and the top ten take about 11%. Ten or more counts support this clonotype.

This chain joins TRBV6-5 and TRBJ2-1, with a possible D match to TRBD1 (7 bases). Source material: blood. This receptor was obtained from a woman in her thirties with Graves' ophthalmopathy. The CDR3 sequence: CASRGGGTDSYNEQFF. CDR3 sequence (DNA): TGTGCCAGTCGTGGGGGCGGGACAGACTCCTACAATGAGCAGTTCTTC.